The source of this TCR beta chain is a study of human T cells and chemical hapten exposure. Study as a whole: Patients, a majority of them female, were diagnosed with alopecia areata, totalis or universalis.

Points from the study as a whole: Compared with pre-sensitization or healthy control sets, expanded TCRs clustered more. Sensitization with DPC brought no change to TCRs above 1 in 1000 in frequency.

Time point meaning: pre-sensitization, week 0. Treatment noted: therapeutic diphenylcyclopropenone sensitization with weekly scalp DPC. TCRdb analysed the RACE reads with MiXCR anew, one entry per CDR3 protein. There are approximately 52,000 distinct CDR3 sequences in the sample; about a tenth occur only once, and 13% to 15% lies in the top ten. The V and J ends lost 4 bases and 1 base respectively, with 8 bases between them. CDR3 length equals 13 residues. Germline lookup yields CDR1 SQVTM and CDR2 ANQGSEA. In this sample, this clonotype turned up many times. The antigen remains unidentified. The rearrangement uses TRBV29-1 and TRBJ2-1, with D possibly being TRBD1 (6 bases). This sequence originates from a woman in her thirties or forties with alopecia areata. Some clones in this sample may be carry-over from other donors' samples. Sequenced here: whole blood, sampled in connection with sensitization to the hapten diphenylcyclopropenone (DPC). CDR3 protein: CSVGRGSYNEQFF. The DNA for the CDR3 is TGCAGCGTTGGCAGGGGATCCTACAATGAGCAGTTCTTC.